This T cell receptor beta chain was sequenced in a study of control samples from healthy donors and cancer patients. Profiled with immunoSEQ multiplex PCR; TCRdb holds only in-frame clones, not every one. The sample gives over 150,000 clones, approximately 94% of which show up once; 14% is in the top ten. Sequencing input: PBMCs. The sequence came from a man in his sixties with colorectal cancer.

The CDR3 spells CASRTMGSEKLFF. The CDR3 nucleotides are TGTGCCAGCAGAACCATGGGGTCGGAAAAACTGTTTTTT. This rearrangement joins TRBV12-3 or TRBV12-4 to TRBJ1-4; D is ambiguous. V lost 6 bases, J lost 8 bases, and 13 bases lay in between. CDR3 size: 13 residues.